The clone carrying this T cell receptor (beta chain) was seen more than once but under ten times. The V and J ends lost 2 bases and 6 bases respectively, with 13 bases between them. Germline CDR1 ENHRY, CDR2 SYGVKD. CDR3 size: 14 residues. This record belongs to a study of T cells in localized non-small cell lung cancer. Only in-frame clones appear in the TCRdb table, and some are missing; sequencing was by immunoSEQ multiplex PCR. The repertoire includes fewer than 3,000 clones, 25% to 35% of them detected once, and 7.6% sits in the top ten. The sequencing here drew on lung tumor tissue, taken before any cancer treatment. The clonotype was recovered from a man aged 35-69 years with stage II squamous cell lung carcinoma. The chain couples TRBV10-3 to TRBJ2-5, with D possibly matching TRBD2 (5 bases). The CDR3 DNA reads TGTGCCATCAGTGAGGAAGTGGCCGGGAAGACCCAGTACTTC. It translates to CAISEEVAGKTQYF.